Listed here are 19 T cell receptor beta chains from one sample, sequenced in a study of response to subunit inactivated influenza vaccine. TCRdb re-called the RT-PCR reads with MiXCR, one entry per CDR3 protein. The sample lists 450,000 to 550,000 distinct CDR3 sequences; around 25% were seen once. Material: CD4+ T cells sorted from PBMCs, obtained less than 6 days after vaccination. These receptors originate from a man between 50 and 59 years old who received an inactivated influenza vaccine.

V gene TRBV15 combines with J gene TRBJ2-3, with TRBD2 identical over 13 bases. The CDR3 is 16 amino acids. With 4 bases clipped from V and 3 bases from J, the junction kept 4 bases outside the gene matches. Germline V gene sequence: CDR1 LNHNV, CDR2 YYDKDF (reference sequence). For the CDR3, the DNA is TGTGCCACCAGCACTGGGACTAGCGGGACTACAGATACGCAGTATTTT. It specifies CATSTGTSGTTDTQYF.

The V gene is TRBV20-1, the J gene TRBJ2-7; 7 bases are shared with TRBD2. The CDR3 runs 12 residues. Germline V CDR1 and CDR2: DFQATT, SNEGSKA (reference sequence). The CDR3 spells CSGEGRSYEQYF. The CDR3 bases are TGCAGCGGGGAGGGGCGATCCTACGAGCAGTACTTC.

The gene calls are TRBV28 and TRBJ2-5; D gene unclear. V dropped 3 bases and J dropped 2 bases, with 10 bases sitting between them. The CDR3 length is 14 residues. CDR1 MDHEN and CDR2 SYDVKM come from the germline V gene. CDR3 in amino acids: CASSFLQSQETQYF. For the CDR3, the DNA is TGTGCCAGCAGTTTTCTACAGAGTCAAGAGACCCAGTACTTC.

The chain joins TRBV6-2 or TRBV6-3 to TRBJ2-3; 13 bases match TRBD2. The CDR3 is made up of 17 amino acids. V lost 6 bases to trimming and J lost 1 base; unmatched junction nucleotides: 7. Germline V gives CDR1 MNHEY, CDR2 SVGEGT. The CDR3 DNA follows: TGTGCCAGCAGCCAAGGACTAGCGGGAGAACGCACAGATACGCAGTATTTT. This gives the protein CASSQGLAGERTDTQYF.

This clonotype was picked up a small number of times. The chain recombines TRBV7-3 with TRBJ2-5; tentative D call: TRBD2 (7 bases). V was pared by 5 bases and J by 4 bases, with 14 bases between. The CDR3 runs to 14 residues. Germline V gene sequence: CDR1 SGHTA, CDR2 FQGTGA. The CDR3 DNA follows: TGTGCCAGCAGCCCAACAGGGAGGGCAGAGACCCAGTACTTC. Its protein is CASSPTGRAETQYF.

The table lists this clonotype with a few counts. The rearrangement links TRBV7-9 to TRBJ2-1; maybe TRBD1 (5 bases). This CDR3 comprises 16 residues. Germline V lookup: CDR1 SEHNR, CDR2 FQNEAQ (reference sequence). V gave up 5 bases and J gave up 0 bases, with 14 bases separating them. CDR3 in DNA: TGTGCCAGCAGCCGAGGACATGCCAGCTCCTACAATGAGCAGTTCTTC. Its translation is CASSRGHASSYNEQFF. The full variable domain, rest sourced from reference TRBV7-9 and TRBJ2-1, is DTGVSQNPRHKITKRGQNVTFRCDPISEHNRLYWYRQTLGQGPEFLTYFQNEAQLEKSRLLSDRFSAERPKGSFSTLEIQRTEQGDSAMYLCASSRGHASSYNEQFFGPGTRLTVL.

The chain carries TRBV3-1 and TRBJ2-1, with 9 bases identical to TRBD2. Per germline, CDR1 LGHDT and CDR2 YNNKEL (reference sequence). The CDR3 loop spans 17 amino acids. Trimming removed 1 base from V and 10 bases from J; junction bases left unmatched: 14. For the CDR3, the DNA is TGTGCCAGCAGCCAAGTACTGGTGTTAGCGGGAGAATGGGAGCAGTTCTTC. Encoded protein: CASSQVLVLAGEWEQFF.

CDR3 in DNA: TGTGCCAGCAGTTCGTGGGGCGGGAAAGAGACCCAGTACTTC. This translates into CASSSWGGKETQYF. The V and J genes are TRBV12-3 or TRBV12-4 and TRBJ2-5, with D maybe TRBD2 (6 bases). The V gene lost 4 bases and the J gene lost 3 bases, with 12 bases spanning the gap. The CDR3 is made up of 14 amino acids.

This clonotype was found a few times. V gene TRBV6-2 or TRBV6-3 combines with J gene TRBJ2-3; 7 nucleotides match TRBD2. Germline CDR1 and CDR2: MNHEY and SVGEGT. Losses at the gene ends were 2 bases for V and 1 base for J; bases not matched to a gene: 15. There are 19 residues in the CDR3. In nucleotides, the CDR3 is TGTGCCAGCAGTTACGTGACTAGCATTGTACGAGTGGGCACAGATACGCAGTATTTT. Amino acid sequence: CASSYVTSIVRVGTDTQYF.

This chain links TRBV7-2 with TRBJ2-7, with D possibly being TRBD2 (6 bases). The CDR3 totals 14 residues. Germline CDR1 and CDR2: SGHTA and FQGNSA. The ends were cut back, 3 bases at V and 2 bases at J, with 11 bases in the middle. DNA for the CDR3: TGTGCCAGCAGCTTGGTCCGGGAGACCTACGAGCAGTACTTC. Amino acid sequence: CASSLVRETYEQYF.

The chain employs TRBV5-1 and TRBJ2-7, with D unresolved. The CDR3 has 16 residues. V lost 4 bases, J lost 0 bases, and 17 bases lay in between. Germline CDR1 is SGHRS and CDR2 is YFSETQ. CDR3: CASSPKSGALSYEQYF. The CDR3 DNA is TGCGCCAGCAGCCCCAAATCCGGTGCACTCTCCTACGAGCAGTACTTC.

The J gene is TRBJ1-6, the V gene TRBV12-3 or TRBV12-4; the D gene is possibly TRBD1 (5 bases). The CDR3 length is 16 residues. Trimming removed 4 bases from V and 6 bases from J, with 16 bases in between. CDR3 in amino acids: CASSSRASGSNSPLHF. CDR3 sequence (DNA): TGTGCCAGCAGTTCCCGGGCCTCAGGGTCTAATTCACCCCTCCACTTT.

Concerning this clonotype: Compared with germline, one end of the junction differs, possibly owing to a read error. This chain connects TRBV20-1 to TRBJ2-3; 10 nucleotides align to TRBD2. This CDR3 contains 15 residues. CDR1 and CDR2 (germline): DFQATT, SNEGSKA (reference sequence). The CDR3 region has the DNA TGCTGTGCTAGAGAAGGGACTAGCGGCACAGATACGCAGTATTTT. Protein: CCAREGTSGTDTQYF.

The chain couples TRBV7-6 to TRBJ2-6; TRBD2 agrees at 14 bases. This CDR3 is built from 20 residues. Germline V gene lookup returns CDR1 SGHVS and CDR2 FNYEAQ. After removal of 5 bases from V and 1 base from J, the junction contained 10 bases not matched to a gene. In DNA, the CDR3 is TGTGCCAGCAGCCCAAGGACTAGCGGGGGGCTTCAGTCTGGGGCCAACGTCCTGACTTTC. It encodes CASSPRTSGGLQSGANVLTF.

This clonotype was counted many times. The chain joins TRBV12-3 or TRBV12-4 to TRBJ2-1, with 9 bases matching TRBD2. V gave up 6 bases and J gave up 5 bases; unmatched junction bases: 8. The CDR3 totals 15 residues. The CDR3 spells CASSMTSGYDNEQFF. The CDR3 nucleotides read TGTGCCAGCAGCATGACTAGCGGATATGACAATGAGCAGTTCTTC.

The chain carries TRBV4-3 and TRBJ2-2; D is unclear. This CDR3 spans 15 amino acids. V was cut by 0 bases and J by 0 bases, with 5 bases left in between. Germline values: CDR1 LGHNA, CDR2 YSLEER. The CDR3 DNA sequence: TGCGCCAGCAGCCAAGAGGCAGCGAACACCGGGGAGCTGTTTTTT. This encodes CASSQEAANTGELFF.

The CDR3 DNA follows: TGCAGTGCTAGAAGGCAGCCTAATCAGCCCCAGCATTTT. Encoded protein: CSARRQPNQPQHF. V and J are TRBV20-1 and TRBJ1-5; D is unclear. Trimming took off 2 bases at V and 4 bases at J, with 9 bases between the two ends. This CDR3 is built from 13 residues. Germline V lookup: CDR1 DFQATT, CDR2 SNEGSKA (reference sequence).

This clonotype was observed a handful of times. J is TRBJ1-4 and V is TRBV20-1; TRBD1 is a possible D gene (6 bases). CDR3 size: 18 residues. Germline V lookup: CDR1 DFQATT, CDR2 SNEGSKA (reference sequence). The V gene lost 0 bases and the J gene lost 1 base, with 18 bases spanning the gap. The CDR3 sequence is CSARDIRFRGGTNEKLFF. CDR3 DNA: TGCAGTGCTAGAGATATACGATTCAGGGGCGGAACTAATGAAAAACTGTTTTTT.

CDR3 bases: TGTGCCAGCAGTGAAGGGGGCGGGGCACGTCTGACTTTC. This gives the protein CASSEGGGARLTF. V gene TRBV2 combines with J gene TRBJ2-6; possible D gene TRBD2, 6 bases. With 1 base removed from V and 16 bases from J, the gap between germline ends came to 14 bases. CDR3 length: 13 amino acids. Per germline, CDR1 SNHLY and CDR2 FYNNEI.